Given below is one T cell receptor (beta chain) in context. The protocol was immunoSEQ multiplex PCR, while the TCRdb copy is restricted to in-frame clones and leaves out a portion. The table includes more than 80,000 clones, around 90% detected once. These data are taken from a study of OX40 agonist ivuxolimab in advanced cancers. Germline V lookup: CDR1 SNHLY, CDR2 FYNNEI. The length of the CDR3 is 15 residues. The junction had 9 bases not matched to a gene; V was cut back by 3 bases and J by 5 bases. The specimen was CD4+ or CD8+ T cells sorted from blood, collected in a trial of the OX40 agonist ivuxolimab. The chain has TRBV2 and TRBJ1-1, with 7 bases matching TRBD1. This sequence originates from an adult with an advanced solid tumor such as melanoma, head and neck, liver or kidney cancer. CDR3 in DNA: TGTGCCAGCAGTGAGGCACCGACAGGGCGAACTGAAGCTTTCTTT. This translates into CASSEAPTGRTEAFF. The entire variable domain, with the rest obtained from reference TRBV2 and TRBJ1-1, is as follows: EPEVTQTPSHQVTQMGQEVILRCVPISNHLYFYWYRQILGQKVEFLVSFYNNEISEKSEIFDDQFSVERPDGSNFTLKIRSTKLEDSAMYFCASSEAPTGRTEAFFGQGTRLTVV.